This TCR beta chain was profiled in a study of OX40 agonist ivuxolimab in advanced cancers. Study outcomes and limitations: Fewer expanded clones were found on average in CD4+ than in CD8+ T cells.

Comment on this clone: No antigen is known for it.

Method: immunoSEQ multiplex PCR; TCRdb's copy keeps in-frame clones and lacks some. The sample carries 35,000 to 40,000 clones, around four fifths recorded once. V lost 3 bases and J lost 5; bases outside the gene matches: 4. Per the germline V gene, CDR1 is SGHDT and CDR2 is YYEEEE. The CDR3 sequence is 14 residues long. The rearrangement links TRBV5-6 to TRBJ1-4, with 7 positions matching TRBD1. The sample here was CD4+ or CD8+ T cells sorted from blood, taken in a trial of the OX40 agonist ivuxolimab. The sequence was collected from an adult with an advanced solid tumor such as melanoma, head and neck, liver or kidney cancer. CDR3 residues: CASSWGQSNEKLFF. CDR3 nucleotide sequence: TGTGCCAGCAGCTGGGGACAGTCAAATGAAAAACTGTTTTTT.